This T cell receptor (beta chain) was profiled in a study of blood T cell repertoires in COVID-19. Sequenced by immunoSEQ multiplex PCR; TCRdb stores in-frame clones only, minus some. Seen here are some 250,000 clones, 85% to 90% observed once, and the top ten hold around 0.99%. Germline V CDR1 and CDR2: SGHAT, FQNNGV. CDR3 length: 13 residues. Trimming removed 5 bases from V and 5 bases from J, with 9 bases in between. Only one count was recorded for this clone. The chain carries TRBV11-2 and TRBJ1-4; D unresolved. The source material was peripheral blood. The sequence was obtained from a woman between 40 and 55 years old who had recovered from COVID-19. The CDR3 protein is CASSPGGNEKLFF. The CDR3 nucleotides are TGTGCCAGCAGCCCCGGAGGAAATGAAAAACTGTTTTTT.